This entry lists 5 T cell receptor beta chains sequenced from one sample in a study of T cells in Graves' hyperthyroidism and ophthalmopathy. TCR beta CDR3 regions were amplified from RNA. When the TCR CDR3 underwent first-round RT-PCR, the HTBI primer set was used. TCRdb reanalysed the multiplex PCR reads using MiXCR and keeps one entry per CDR3 protein. The table records roughly 660,000 distinct CDR3 sequences, 15% to 20% of them present only once. Sequencing was performed on blood. These receptors originate from a man aged 45-60 years with Graves' hyperthyroidism.

This clonotype has just a few counts. The CDR3 sequence: CASSFDQEANTIYF. In nucleotides, the CDR3 is TGTGCCAGCAGCTTCGACCAAGAGGCAAACACCATATATTTT. The chain recombines TRBV7-2 with TRBJ1-3; D is uncertain. Germline lookup yields CDR1 SGHTA and CDR2 FQGNSA. V lost 3 bases, J lost 6 bases, and 12 bases lay in between. The CDR3 length is 14 residues.

This clonotype has at least ten counts. A junction boundary mismatches the germline segment, possibly from a read error. CDR3 sequence: CASSPLWQAYNSPLHF. The CDR3 DNA reads TGTGCCAGCAGCCCCCTGTGGCAGGCCTACAATTCACCCCTCCACTTT. This chain joins TRBV6-1 and TRBJ1-6; no clear D gene. CDR1 is MNHNS, CDR2 SASEGT, per germline. The CDR3 runs to 16 residues.

This clonotype was picked up many times. The CDR3: CASSPGPSEAFF. CDR3 nucleotide sequence: TGTGCCAGCAGTCCGGGCCCGTCGGAAGCTTTCTTT. The chain joins TRBV12-3 or TRBV12-4 to TRBJ1-1, with no clear D. V shed 5 bases and J shed 8 bases, with 12 bases lying between them. The CDR3 is 12 residues long.

The genes are TRBV11-2 and TRBJ1-4; unclear D gene. V was pared by 2 bases and J by 4 bases, with 8 bases between. This CDR3 has 14 amino acids. Per the germline V gene, CDR1 is SGHAT and CDR2 is FQNNGV. CDR3 DNA sequence: TGTGCCAGCAGCTTAACCGCCGTTAATGAAAAACTGTTTTTT. Its translation is CASSLTAVNEKLFF.

The DNA for the CDR3 is TGCAGCGTTGAAGATTATGGGGGTTTCCCTCAAGAGACCCAGTACTTC. Translation: CSVEDYGGFPQETQYF. The chain has TRBV29-1 and TRBJ2-5; D may match TRBD1 or TRBD2 (5 bases each). The CDR3 runs to 16 residues. V lost 0 bases to trimming and J lost 2 bases, with 16 bases between them. Germline CDR1 SQVTM, CDR2 ANQGSEA.